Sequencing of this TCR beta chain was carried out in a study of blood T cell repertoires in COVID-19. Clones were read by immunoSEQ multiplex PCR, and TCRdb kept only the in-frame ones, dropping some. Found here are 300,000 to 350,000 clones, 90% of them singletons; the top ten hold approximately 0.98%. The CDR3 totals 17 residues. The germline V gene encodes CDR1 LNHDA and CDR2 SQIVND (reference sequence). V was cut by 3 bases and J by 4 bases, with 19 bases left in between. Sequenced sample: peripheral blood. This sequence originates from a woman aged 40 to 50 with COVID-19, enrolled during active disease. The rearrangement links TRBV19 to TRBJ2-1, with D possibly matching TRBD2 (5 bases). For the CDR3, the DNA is TGTGCCAGTAGTATCCGCCCTACTTCCGGAGGTTACAATGAGCAGTTCTTC. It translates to CASSIRPTSGGYNEQFF.